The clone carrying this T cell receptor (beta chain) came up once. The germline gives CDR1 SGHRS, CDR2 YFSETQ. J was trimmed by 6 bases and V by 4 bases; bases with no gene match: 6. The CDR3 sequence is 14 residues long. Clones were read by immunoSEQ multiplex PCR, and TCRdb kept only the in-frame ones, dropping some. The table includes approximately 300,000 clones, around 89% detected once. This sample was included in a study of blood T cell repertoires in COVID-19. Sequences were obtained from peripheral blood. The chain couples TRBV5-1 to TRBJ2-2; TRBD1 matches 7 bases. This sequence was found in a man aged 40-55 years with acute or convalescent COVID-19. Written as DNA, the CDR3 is TGCGCCAGCAGCGTCGTTCAGGGGGCCGGGGAGCTGTTTTTT. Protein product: CASSVVQGAGELFF.